These 24 T cell receptor beta chains originate from one sample sequenced in a study of cytomegalovirus exposure and HLA in healthy donors. The PCR employed 60 Vbeta primers together with 13 Jbeta primers. Profiling relied on immunoSEQ multiplex PCR, and the TCRdb table lists in-frame clones only, not all of them. The table has 130,000 or so clones, roughly 83% seen once. The sample was PBMCs. These receptors were taken from a man aged 35-49 years in good health and CMV-seronegative.

J is TRBJ1-5 and V is TRBV7-2; 7 nucleotides line up with TRBD1. The J segment lost 6 bases and the V segment lost 3 bases, leaving 11 bases of the junction unmatched. CDR1 is SGHTA and CDR2 is FQGNSA in the germline V gene. The CDR3 spans 16 residues. The CDR3 region has the DNA TGTGCCAGCAGCTTTTCCGGGACAGAGCCGACTCAGCCCCAGCATTTT. Translating gives CASSFSGTEPTQPQHF.

This clone was detected a few times. This chain uses TRBV7-9 with TRBJ2-5; 8 nucleotides align to TRBD2. V gave up 2 bases and J gave up 0 bases; unmatched junction bases: 5. The V gene's germline CDR1 is SEHNR and CDR2 FQNEAQ (reference sequence). The length of the CDR3 is 16 residues. CDR3 sequence (DNA): TGTGCCAGCAGCTTACATAGCGGGGCCGACCAAGAGACCCAGTACTTC. It is translated as CASSLHSGADQETQYF.

This clone is a singleton in its sample. The genes are TRBV30 and TRBJ2-5; D remains unclear. The V gene's germline CDR1 is GTSNPN and CDR2 SVGIG (reference sequence). This CDR3 contains 11 residues. V was shortened by 7 bases and J by 5 bases, with 11 bases between the two germline ends. CDR3 residues: CASWRFETQYF. CDR3 nucleotides: TGTGCCTCGTGGAGATTCGAGACCCAGTACTTC.

The chain has TRBV7-9 and TRBJ2-1; no clear D. Germline CDR1 reads SEHNR; CDR2 reads FQNEAQ (reference sequence). V was cut by 5 bases and J by 4 bases, with 21 bases left in between. The length of the CDR3 is 17 residues. CDR3 nucleotide sequence: TGTGCCAGCAGCAACTACTACCAACGGAGCATTTACAATGAGCAGTTCTTC. Protein sequence: CASSNYYQRSIYNEQFF.

The V call is TRBV5-1, the J call TRBJ1-1; TRBD1 agrees at 10 bases. Germline CDR1 reads SGHRS; CDR2 reads YFSETQ. The junction had 10 bases not matched to a gene; V was cut back by 4 bases and J by 7 bases. The CDR3 length is 15 residues. CDR3 sequence: CASSPQGQGVDEAFF. CDR3 DNA sequence: TGCGCCAGCAGCCCCCAAGGACAGGGGGTGGATGAAGCTTTCTTT.

This clone was detected only a few times. The V call is TRBV6-5, the J call TRBJ1-3, with a tentative D call TRBD1 (5 bases). The CDR3 contains 15 residues. Trimming took 2 bases from V and 4 from J, leaving 12 bases between them. Germline-derived CDR1 and CDR2 are MNHEY and SVGAGI. The CDR3 nucleotides are TGTGCCAGCAGTTACGATTGGGGGGTAGGAAACACCATATATTTT. This sequence encodes CASSYDWGVGNTIYF.

A few counts support this clone. The CDR3 coding sequence is TGTGCCAGCACCACTTCGGGGGGCCCCATGGGTGACCAGTACTTC. It yields the protein CASTTSGGPMGDQYF. This chain connects TRBV7-2 to TRBJ2-5; TRBD2 might be the D (7 bases). The CDR3 is 15 residues long. CDR1 is SGHTA, CDR2 FQGNSA, per germline. V lost 7 bases to trimming and J lost 10 bases, with 25 bases between them.

This clone was recorded a few times. This sequence joins TRBV7-2 and TRBJ2-1; 8 bases agree with TRBD2. Germline V CDR1 and CDR2: SGHTA, FQGNSA. Trimming at V came to 3 bases and at J to 6 bases, leaving 13 bases not matched to a gene. The CDR3 runs to 17 residues. CDR3 amino acids: CASSFSGGALPPNEQFF. DNA of the CDR3: TGTGCCAGCAGCTTTTCCGGGGGGGCGCTTCCTCCCAATGAGCAGTTCTTC.

This clone has just one count. V is TRBV2 and J is TRBJ1-1; 7 bases fit TRBD1. The CDR3 covers 14 residues. V lost 3 bases, J lost 4 bases, and 5 bases stayed unmatched. Germline V gene sequence: CDR1 SNHLY, CDR2 FYNNEI. CDR3: CASSEEGASTEAFF. The CDR3 DNA follows: TGTGCCAGCAGTGAGGAGGGGGCGAGCACTGAAGCTTTCTTT.

The V and J genes are TRBV30 and TRBJ1-2, with D unclear. V gave up 4 bases and J gave up 4 bases, with 10 bases separating them. The CDR3 has 12 residues. Germline V gene lookup returns CDR1 GTSNPN and CDR2 SVGIG (reference sequence). The CDR3 loop reads CAWNPGSYGYTF. The CDR3 DNA is TGTGCCTGGAATCCGGGTTCCTATGGCTACACCTTC.

The chain employs TRBV23-1 and TRBJ2-5, with TRBD1 identical over 7 bases. TRBV23-1 qualifies as an ORF whose function is uncertain. With V trimmed by 2 bases and J by 5 bases, 8 bases remained unmatched. The CDR3 contains 15 residues. The CDR3, as DNA: TGCGCCAGCAGTCAAGTTTGGCAGGGGGTCGAGACCCAGTACTTC. It translates to CASSQVWQGVETQYF.

V and J are TRBV25-1 and TRBJ2-2, with 8 positions matching TRBD1. Germline V gene sequence: CDR1 MGHDK, CDR2 SYGVNS. The CDR3 loop spans 15 amino acids. The ends lost 4 bases at V and 3 bases at J; junction bases unmatched: 4. The CDR3 DNA reads TGTGCCAGCAGTGCAACAGGGGGTGACACCGGGGAGCTGTTTTTT. It encodes CASSATGGDTGELFF.

The rearrangement uses TRBV19 and TRBJ2-2; the match to TRBD1 covers 11 bases. After removal of 3 bases from V and 2 bases from J, the junction contained 2 bases not matched to a gene. CDR1 and CDR2 (germline): LNHDA, SQIVND (reference sequence). The CDR3 is 16 amino acids. The CDR3 DNA follows: TGTGCCAGTAGTATCGGGACAGGGGGTAACACCGGGGAGCTGTTTTTT. Amino acids: CASSIGTGGNTGELFF.

CDR3 nucleotides: TGTGCCAGCAGCTTCACAGGGTTAAACTATGGCTACACCTTC. This codes for CASSFTGLNYGYTF. The chain recombines TRBV7-9 with TRBJ1-2, with a tentative D call TRBD1 (6 bases). The length of the CDR3 is 14 residues. Germline V lookup: CDR1 SEHNR, CDR2 FQNEAQ (reference sequence). With 3 bases removed from V and 2 bases from J, the gap between germline ends came to 10 bases. The full variable domain, rest sourced from reference TRBV7-9 and TRBJ1-2, is DTGVSQNPRHKITKRGQNVTFRCDPISEHNRLYWYRQTLGQGPEFLTYFQNEAQLEKSRLLSDRFSAERPKGSFSTLEIQRTEQGDSAMYLCASSFTGLNYGYTFGSGTRLTVV.

This chain connects TRBV2 to TRBJ2-3; no reliable D call. The CDR3 loop spans 14 amino acids. The germline CDR1 and CDR2 sequences are SNHLY and FYNNEI. Trimming removed 4 bases from V and 2 bases from J, with 10 bases in between. The CDR3 DNA follows: TGTGCCAGCAGTGGACGAGACAACACAGATACGCAGTATTTT. Translated, it gives CASSGRDNTDTQYF.

This clone occurred a few times. The chain carries TRBV10-3 and TRBJ2-3, with D uncertain. Looked up from germline, CDR1 is ENHRY and CDR2 is SYGVKD. V was pared by 5 bases and J by 1 base, with 16 bases between. The CDR3 totals 16 residues. The CDR3 DNA is TGTGCCATCAGTTTGGTAGGAGTTTTTGGCACAGATACGCAGTATTTT. Protein product: CAISLVGVFGTDTQYF.

This clone was found once. CDR3 region: CASSQPLIASGYTF. The CDR3 DNA sequence: TGCGCCAGCAGCCAACCTCTAATAGCCTCCGGCTACACCTTC. The chain carries TRBV5-1 and TRBJ1-2, with unresolved D. Trimming removed 4 bases at V and 8 bases at J, with 18 bases between. Germline-derived CDR1 and CDR2 are SGHRS and YFSETQ. This CDR3 is 14 amino acids long. Drawing the rest from reference TRBV5-1 and TRBJ1-2, the complete variable domain is KAGVTQTPRYLIKTRGQQVTLSCSPISGHRSVSWYQQTPGQGLQFLFEYFSETQRNKGNFPGRFSGRQFSNSRSEMNVSTLELGDSALYLCASSQPLIASGYTFGSGTRLTVV.

The rearrangement links TRBV5-1 to TRBJ2-7, with 9 positions matching TRBD2. Germline V gives CDR1 SGHRS, CDR2 YFSETQ. With V trimmed by 5 bases and J by 1 base, 7 bases remained unmatched. The CDR3 runs to 15 residues. The CDR3 spells CASSYSGGQSYEQYF. CDR3 sequence (DNA): TGCGCCAGCAGTTATAGCGGGGGCCAGTCCTACGAGCAGTACTTC.

The rearrangement joins TRBV7-3 to TRBJ2-2; 8 bases map to TRBD1. Germline-derived CDR1 and CDR2 are SGHTA and FQGTGA. Trimming at V came to 2 bases and at J to 4 bases, leaving 6 bases not matched to a gene. The CDR3 totals 16 residues. The CDR3 protein is CASSLPQGAGTGELFF. CDR3 in DNA: TGTGCCAGCAGCTTACCCCAGGGGGCCGGCACCGGGGAGCTGTTTTTT.

This clone was detected only once. The V and J genes are TRBV5-8 and TRBJ1-6, with a tentative D call TRBD1 (5 bases). The CDR3 runs to 13 residues. Germline V gene lookup returns CDR1 SGHTS and CDR2 YDEGEE. V shed 1 base and J shed 10 bases, with 9 bases lying between them. The CDR3 DNA reads as TGTGCCAGCAGCTTGAGGGGAGGATCACCCCTCCACTTT. Its protein product is CASSLRGGSPLHF.

The genes are TRBV5-5 and TRBJ1-4; 9 bases agree with TRBD1. Unmatched junction bases numbered 9, after V lost 4 bases and J lost 5 bases. This CDR3 has 16 residues. The germline CDR1 and CDR2 sequences are SGHKS and YYEKEE (reference sequence). DNA for the CDR3: TGTGCCAGCAGCCGCCTCGGAGGGACAGGGAATGAAAAACTGTTTTTT. Protein product: CASSRLGGTGNEKLFF.

The V call is TRBV10-3, the J call TRBJ2-2; 8 bases are a match to TRBD2. Trimming at V came to 7 bases and at J to 3 bases, leaving 10 bases not matched to a gene. Germline CDR1 is ENHRY and CDR2 is SYGVKD. The CDR3 spans 16 residues. CDR3 in DNA: TGTGCCATCACCGGGGGGGTTCCAACCTACACCGGGGAGCTGTTTTTT. As protein: CAITGGVPTYTGELFF.

The chain uses TRBV6-1 and TRBJ2-7; maybe TRBD2 (5 bases). The length of the CDR3 is 14 residues. V was shortened by 5 bases and J by 5 bases, with 16 bases between the two germline ends. Germline CDR1 reads MNHNS; CDR2 reads SASEGT. CDR3 sequence (DNA): TGTGCCAGCAGTCCGTCTCTTGGAGGAGACGAGCAGTACTTC. Amino acid sequence: CASSPSLGGDEQYF.

V and J are TRBV10-3 and TRBJ2-5, with 9 bases that match TRBD2. The V segment lost 0 bases and the J segment 4 bases; nucleotides outside the gene matches: 9. CDR1 and CDR2 from the germline V gene are ENHRY and SYGVKD. The CDR3 runs to 17 residues. CDR3 protein: CAISESKGLAGRETQYF. CDR3 in DNA: TGTGCCATCAGTGAGTCGAAGGGTCTAGCGGGAAGAGAGACCCAGTACTTC.